This T cell receptor (beta chain) came from a study of monozygotic twins with inflammatory bowel disease. The V gene's germline CDR1 is SEHNR and CDR2 FQNEAQ (reference sequence). This CDR3 spans 15 amino acids. In the case of this clonotype: Its antigen is undetermined.

Whole-study findings and limits: Support was lacking for any single strong IBD-associated signal or clonotype.

TCRdb re-called the 5' RACE reads; one entry per CDR3 protein, DNA not given. This repertoire includes about 300,000 distinct CDR3 sequences. The TCR comes from a human donor with ulcerative colitis or Crohn's disease, or a healthy co-twin of an affected twin (not recorded which). The chain recombines TRBV7-9 with TRBJ2-7; TCRdb calls TRBD1, which cannot be checked without DNA. Sequenced: blood. The CDR3 is CASSLQGLKDYEQYF.